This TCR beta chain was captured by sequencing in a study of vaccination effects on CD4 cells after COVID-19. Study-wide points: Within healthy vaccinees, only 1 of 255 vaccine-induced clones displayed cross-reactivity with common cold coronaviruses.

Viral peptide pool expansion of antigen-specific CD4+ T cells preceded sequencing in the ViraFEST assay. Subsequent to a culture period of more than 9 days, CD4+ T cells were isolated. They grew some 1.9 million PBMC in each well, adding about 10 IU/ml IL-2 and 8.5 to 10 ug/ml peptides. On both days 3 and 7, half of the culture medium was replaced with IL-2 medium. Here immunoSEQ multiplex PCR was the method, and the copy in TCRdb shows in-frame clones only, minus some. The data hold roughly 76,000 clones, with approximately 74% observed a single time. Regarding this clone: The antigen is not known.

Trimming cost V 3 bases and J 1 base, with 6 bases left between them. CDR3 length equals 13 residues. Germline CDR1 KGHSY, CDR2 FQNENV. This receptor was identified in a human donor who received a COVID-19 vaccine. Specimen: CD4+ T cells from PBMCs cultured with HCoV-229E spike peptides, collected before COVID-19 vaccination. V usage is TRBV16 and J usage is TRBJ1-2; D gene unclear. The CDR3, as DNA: TGTGCCAGCAGCCACGATATTAACTATGGCTACACCTTC. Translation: CASSHDINYGYTF.